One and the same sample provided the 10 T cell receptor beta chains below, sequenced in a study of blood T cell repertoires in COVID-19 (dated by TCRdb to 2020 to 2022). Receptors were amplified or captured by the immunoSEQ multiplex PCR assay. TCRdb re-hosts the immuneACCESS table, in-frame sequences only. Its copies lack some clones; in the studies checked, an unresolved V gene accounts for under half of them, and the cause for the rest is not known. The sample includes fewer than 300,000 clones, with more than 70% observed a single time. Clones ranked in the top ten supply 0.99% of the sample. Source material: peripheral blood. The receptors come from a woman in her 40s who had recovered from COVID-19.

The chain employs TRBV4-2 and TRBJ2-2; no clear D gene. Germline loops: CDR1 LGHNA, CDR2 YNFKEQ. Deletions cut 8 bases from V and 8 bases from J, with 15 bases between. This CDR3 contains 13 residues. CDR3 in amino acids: CASEIPPSGELFF. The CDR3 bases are TGTGCCAGCGAGATCCCCCCGTCGGGGGAGCTGTTTTTT.

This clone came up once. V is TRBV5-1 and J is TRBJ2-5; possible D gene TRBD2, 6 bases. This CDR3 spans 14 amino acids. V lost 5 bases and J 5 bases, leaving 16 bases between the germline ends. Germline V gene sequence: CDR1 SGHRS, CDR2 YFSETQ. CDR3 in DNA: TGCGCCAGCAGGGTAGCACCCGCGGGGGAGACCCAGTACTTC. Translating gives CASRVAPAGETQYF. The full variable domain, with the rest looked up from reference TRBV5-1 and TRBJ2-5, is KAGVTQTPRYLIKTRGQQVTLSCSPISGHRSVSWYQQTPGQGLQFLFEYFSETQRNKGNFPGRFSGRQFSNSRSEMNVSTLELGDSALYLCASRVAPAGETQYFGPGTRLLVL.

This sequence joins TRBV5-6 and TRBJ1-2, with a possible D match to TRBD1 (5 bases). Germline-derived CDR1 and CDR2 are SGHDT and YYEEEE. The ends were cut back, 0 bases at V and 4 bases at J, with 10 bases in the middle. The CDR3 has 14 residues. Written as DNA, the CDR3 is TGTGCCAGCAGCTTGGAACAGGTCCCCTATGGCTACACCTTC. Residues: CASSLEQVPYGYTF.

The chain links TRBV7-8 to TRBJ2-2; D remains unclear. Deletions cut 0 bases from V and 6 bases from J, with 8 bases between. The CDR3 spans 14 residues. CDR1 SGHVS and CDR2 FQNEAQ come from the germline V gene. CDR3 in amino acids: CASSLAYRAGELFF. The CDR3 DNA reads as TGTGCCAGCAGCTTAGCGTATCGCGCCGGGGAGCTGTTTTTT.

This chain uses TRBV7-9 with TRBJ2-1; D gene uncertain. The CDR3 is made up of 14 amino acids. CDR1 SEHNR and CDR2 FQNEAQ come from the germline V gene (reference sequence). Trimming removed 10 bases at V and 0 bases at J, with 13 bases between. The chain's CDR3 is CATAIGSSYNEQFF. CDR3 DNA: TGTGCCACCGCCATCGGTAGCTCCTACAATGAGCAGTTCTTC.

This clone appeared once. CDR3 DNA sequence: TGTGCCAGCAGCAGACAGGGTGGGCACTATGGCTACACCTTC. Its translation: CASSRQGGHYGYTF. The V call is TRBV27, the J call TRBJ1-2, with 7 positions matching TRBD1. Germline CDR1 reads MNHEY; CDR2 reads SMNVEV (reference sequence). The CDR3 length is 14 residues. Germline trimming cut 6 bases from V and 3 bases from J; bases unmatched to any gene: 7.

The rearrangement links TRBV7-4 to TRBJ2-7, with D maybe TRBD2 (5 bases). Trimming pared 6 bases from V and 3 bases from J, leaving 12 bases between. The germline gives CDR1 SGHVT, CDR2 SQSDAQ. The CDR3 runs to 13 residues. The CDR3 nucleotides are TGTGCCAGCAGTGGGAGCTTAAACTACGAGCAGTACGTC. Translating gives CASSGSLNYEQYV.

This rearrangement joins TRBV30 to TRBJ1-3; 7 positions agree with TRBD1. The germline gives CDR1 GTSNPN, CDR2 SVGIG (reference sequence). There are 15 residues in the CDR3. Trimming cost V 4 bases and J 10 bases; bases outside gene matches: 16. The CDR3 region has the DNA TGTGCCTGGACCCCTCCGGACAGGAGCCCCTGGACCATATATTTT. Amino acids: CAWTPPDRSPWTIYF.

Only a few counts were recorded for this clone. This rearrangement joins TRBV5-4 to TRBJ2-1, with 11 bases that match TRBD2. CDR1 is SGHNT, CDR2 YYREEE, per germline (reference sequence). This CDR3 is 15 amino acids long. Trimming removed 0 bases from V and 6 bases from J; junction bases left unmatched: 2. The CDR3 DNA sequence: TGTGCCAGCAGCTTGGGACTAGCGGGGCTCAATGAGCAGTTCTTC. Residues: CASSLGLAGLNEQFF.

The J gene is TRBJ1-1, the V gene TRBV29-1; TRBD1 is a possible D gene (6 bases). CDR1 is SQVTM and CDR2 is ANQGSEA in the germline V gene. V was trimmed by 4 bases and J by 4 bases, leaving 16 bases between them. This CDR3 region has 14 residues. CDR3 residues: CSVAPGGLATEAFF. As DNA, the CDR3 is TGCAGCGTTGCCCCGGGGGGGCTGGCCACTGAAGCTTTCTTT. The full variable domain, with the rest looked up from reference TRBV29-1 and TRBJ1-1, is SAVISQKPSRDICQRGTSLTIQCQVDSQVTMMFWYRQQPGQSLTLIATANQGSEATYESGFVIDKFPISRPNLTFSTLTVSNMSPEDSSIYLCSVAPGGLATEAFFGQGTRLTVV.